The 6 T cell receptor beta chains in this list originate from one sample, sequenced in a study of T-cell reconstitution after alpha-beta-depleted transplantation in children. For TCRbeta, the library was prepared with unique molecular identifiers. TCRdb redid the calling of the PCR reads with MiXCR, one entry per CDR3 protein. The sample has 440,000 or so distinct CDR3 sequences; about 45% are singletons. The input for sequencing was PBMCs, taken before TCRalphabeta/CD19-depleted stem cell transplant. The receptors shown here come from a girl between 2 and 10 years old with aplastic anemia, due to receive a stem cell transplant.

The chain uses TRBV12-3 or TRBV12-4 and TRBJ2-1; TRBD2 matches 14 bases. CDR3 length: 17 amino acids. The V segment lost 8 bases and the J segment 3 bases; nucleotides outside the gene matches: 9. In DNA form, the CDR3 reads TGTGCCAGCGGCGGAGGGACTAGCGGGAGTATCTACAATGAGCAGTTCTTC. As protein: CASGGGTSGSIYNEQFF.

The chain couples TRBV6-1 to TRBJ2-4; D uncertain. The ends were cut back, 6 bases at V and 1 base at J, with 13 bases in the middle. In germline, CDR1 is MNHNS, CDR2 SASEGT. The CDR3 has 15 amino acids. The CDR3 coding sequence is TGTGCCAGCAGGCCCCATTCCCAGGCCAAAAACATTCAGTACTTC. Protein: CASRPHSQAKNIQYF.

This clonotype was seen a few times. CDR3 loop: CSVGDGSYEQYF. Written as DNA, the CDR3 is TGCAGCGTGGGGGACGGATCCTACGAGCAGTACTTC. This chain uses TRBV29-1 with TRBJ2-7; D may match TRBD1 or TRBD2 (5 bases each). V dropped 6 bases and J dropped 1 base, with 10 bases sitting between them. This CDR3 has 12 residues. Germline CDR1 is SQVTM and CDR2 is ANQGSEA.

This clonotype has at least ten counts. CDR3: CASSQEAGASYNEQFF. The CDR3 DNA reads TGCGCCAGCAGCCAAGAAGCGGGAGCATCCTACAATGAGCAGTTCTTC. The rearrangement links TRBV4-3 to TRBJ2-1; 8 nucleotides align to TRBD2. Germline-derived CDR1 and CDR2 are LGHNA and YSLEER. Germline trimming cut 0 bases from V and 1 base from J; bases unmatched to any gene: 2. The length of the CDR3 is 16 residues.

This CDR3 is CASSLGRETEAFF. As DNA, the CDR3 is TGTGCCAGCAGTTTGGGGAGGGAGACTGAAGCTTTCTTT. The chain combines TRBV28 with TRBJ1-1, with unresolved D. Germline CDR1 MDHEN, CDR2 SYDVKM. Between the trimmed V and J ends, which lost 3 bases and 5 bases, there was a span of 10 bases. CDR3 size: 13 residues.

The genes are TRBV6-6 and TRBJ1-1; D uncertain. The CDR3 covers 13 residues. Germline V lookup: CDR1 MNHNY, CDR2 SVGAGI (reference sequence). Deletions cut 6 bases from V and 11 bases from J, with 19 bases between. The CDR3 region is CASRQSALSRAFF. For the CDR3, the DNA is TGTGCCAGCAGGCAATCCGCCCTATCCAGGGCTTTCTTT.